This TCR beta chain was identified during a study of identical twins. The study's findings and limits: Twin-shared out-of-frame alpha sequences showed excess low generation probability.

Healthy Caucasians supplied all donations. TCRdb re-derived calls from the 5' RACE reads in MiXCR, one entry per CDR3 protein. The table records some 1,700,000 distinct CDR3 sequences, under 35% of them present only once. This clonotype appeared many times. Its target is unknown. There are 13 residues in the CDR3. Trimming shortened V by 6 bases and J by 0 bases, and 3 bases separated the two germline ends. Germline V gives CDR1 MNHNY, CDR2 SVGAGI (reference sequence). This chain joins TRBV6-6 and TRBJ1-6; D gene unclear. The source is a newborn girl in good health. Material: cord blood. CDR3 amino acids: CASRSSYNSPLHF. CDR3 sequence (DNA): TGTGCCAGCAGGAGCTCCTATAATTCACCCCTCCACTTT.